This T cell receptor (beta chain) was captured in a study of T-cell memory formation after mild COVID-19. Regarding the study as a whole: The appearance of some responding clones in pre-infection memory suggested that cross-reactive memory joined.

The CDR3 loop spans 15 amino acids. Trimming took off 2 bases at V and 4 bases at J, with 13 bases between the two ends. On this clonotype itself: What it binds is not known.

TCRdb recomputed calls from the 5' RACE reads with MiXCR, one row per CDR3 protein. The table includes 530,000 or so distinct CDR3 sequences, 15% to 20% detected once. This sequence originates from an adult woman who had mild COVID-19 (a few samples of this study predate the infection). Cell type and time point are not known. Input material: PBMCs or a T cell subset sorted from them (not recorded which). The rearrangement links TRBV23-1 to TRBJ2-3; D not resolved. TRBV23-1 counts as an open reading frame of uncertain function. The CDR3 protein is CASSQPLGPADTQYF. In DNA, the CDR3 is TGCGCCAGCAGTCAACCCCTTGGCCCTGCAGATACGCAGTATTTT.